The rows below give T cell receptor beta chains drawn from one sample of a study of T cells in Graves' hyperthyroidism and ophthalmopathy. TCRdb fed the multiplex PCR reads into MiXCR, producing one record per CDR3 protein. In the table there are just over 550,000 distinct CDR3 sequences, about 43% of which are singletons. The sequenced material came from peripheral blood or thyroid tissue (not recorded which). These receptors came from a woman younger than 30 with Graves' hyperthyroidism. Both conserved end residues are part of each CDR3. Each record gives: clone size, D gene, J gene, V gene, CDR3 protein, CDR3 DNA. A D gene is named only where the DNA matches it firmly. Only part of the rows carry a size: once, few, many, or a class if the clone is expanded.

size: NA; D: NA; J: TRBJ1-2; V: TRBV5-1; CDR3: CASSSRWDSYTF; DNA: TGCGCCAGCAGCTCTAGGTGGGACAGCTACACCTTC
size: NA; D: NA; J: TRBJ2-2; V: TRBV19; CDR3: CASSTGIGVITGELFF; DNA: TGTGCCAGTAGTACCGGGATAGGAGTAATCACCGGGGAGCTGTTTTTT
size: NA; D: NA; J: TRBJ2-6; V: TRBV19; CDR3: CASTPTTLWSGANVLTF; DNA: TGTGCCAGTACCCCTACTACCCTTTGGTCTGGGGCCAACGTCCTGACTTTC
size: many; D: NA; J: TRBJ2-5; V: TRBV10-3; CDR3: CAISESYRGQETQYF; DNA: TGTGCCATCAGTGAGTCGTATAGGGGCCAAGAGACCCAGTACTTC
size: NA; D: TRBD1; J: TRBJ1-5; V: TRBV2; CDR3: CAMGQGSNQPQHF; DNA: TGTGCCATGGGACAGGGGTCGAATCAGCCCCAGCATTTT
size: NA; D: TRBD1; J: TRBJ2-7; V: TRBV29-1; CDR3: CSAPTGTGEQYF; DNA: TGCAGCGCTCCGACAGGGACGGGCGAGCAGTACTTC
size: NA; D: NA; J: TRBJ1-1; V: TRBV14; CDR3: CASSQGGGAEAFF; DNA: TGTGCCAGCAGCCAGGGAGGGGGGGCTGAAGCTTTCTTT
size: few; D: TRBD2; J: TRBJ2-5; V: TRBV10-3; CDR3: CASSYRTSGRYQETQYF; DNA: TGTGCCAGCAGTTACCGTACTAGCGGGAGGTACCAAGAGACCCAGTACTTC
size: many; D: TRBD1; J: TRBJ1-5; V: TRBV24-1; CDR3: CATADRDRQPQHF; DNA: TGTGCCACCGCGGACAGGGATCGTCAGCCCCAGCATTTT
size: NA; D: TRBD1; J: TRBJ1-2; V: TRBV25-1; CDR3: CASSTGEDYGYTF; DNA: TGTGCCAGCTCGACAGGGGAAGACTATGGCTACACCTTC
size: NA; D: NA; J: TRBJ1-6; V: TRBV25-1; CDR3: CASVRGDINSPLHF; DNA: TGTGCCAGCGTGAGGGGGGACATTAATTCACCCCTCCACTTT
size: many; D: TRBD1; J: TRBJ1-1; V: TRBV2; CDR3: CASTTGGTAFF; DNA: TGTGCCAGCACAACAGGGGGTACGGCTTTCTTT
size: NA; D: TRBD2; J: TRBJ2-7; V: TRBV4-1; CDR3: CASSQRGTSGRYEQYF; DNA: TGCGCCAGCAGCCAACGTGGGACTAGCGGGAGGTACGAGCAGTACTTC
size: NA; D: TRBD2; J: TRBJ2-5; V: TRBV25-1; CDR3: CASSLYPAGDSQETQYF; DNA: TGCGCCAGCAGCTTGTACCCAGCGGGAGATAGCCAAGAGACCCAGTACTTC
size: few; D: NA; J: TRBJ1-3; V: TRBV7-9; CDR3: CASSGGDTIYF; DNA: TGTGCCAGCAGCGGCGGGGACACCATATATTTT
size: NA; D: NA; J: TRBJ2-5; V: TRBV6-1; CDR3: CASSESGGGTFQETQYF; DNA: TGTGCCAGCAGTGAAAGCGGTGGCGGGACCTTTCAAGAGACCCAGTACTTC